Following are 24 T cell receptor beta chains from one sample sequenced in a study of T cell repertoires in cytomegalovirus infection. From the reads, TCRdb called clonotypes with MiXCR, one entry per CDR3 protein. The repertoire holds 200,000 to 250,000 distinct CDR3 sequences, less than 50% seen once, with about 60% in the top ten. These receptors lack a known antigen. Sequencing was performed on CD8+ T cells from cultured PBMCs, taken from culture after CMV antigen stimulation. Receptors were obtained from a human donor in good health (CMV status not recorded). Some clones in this sample may be carry-over from other donors' samples.

The chain employs TRBV10-3 and TRBJ1-1; a weak D match, TRBD1 (5 bases). V dropped 2 bases and J dropped 4 bases, with 14 bases sitting between them. The CDR3 sequence is 15 residues long. The germline CDR1 and CDR2 sequences are ENHRY and SYGVKD. In nucleotides, the CDR3 is TGTGCCATCAGTGAGCCAGACACCGGGGGCACTGAAGCTTTCTTT. It encodes CAISEPDTGGTEAFF.

This clonotype was recorded a few times. The chain uses TRBV7-9 and TRBJ2-1; 9 positions match TRBD2. V lost 2 bases, J lost 4 bases, and 3 bases stayed unmatched. This CDR3 is built from 15 residues. Looked up from germline, CDR1 is SEHNR and CDR2 is FQNEAQ (reference sequence). CDR3 protein: CASSLNSGGYNEQFF. CDR3 in DNA: TGTGCCAGCAGCTTAAATAGCGGGGGTTACAATGAGCAGTTCTTC.

The rearrangement uses TRBV7-9 and TRBJ1-1, with D uncertain. The CDR3 contains 11 residues. The ends were cut back, 1 base at V and 11 bases at J, with 8 bases in the middle. Germline loops: CDR1 SEHNR, CDR2 FQNEAQ (reference sequence). The CDR3, as DNA: TGTGCCAGCAGCTTAGATTGGCGGGCTTTCTTT. Translation: CASSLDWRAFF.

This clonotype has just one count. The rearrangement links TRBV6-6 to TRBJ2-3; perhaps TRBD2 as D (6 bases). CDR1 is MNHNY and CDR2 is SVGAGI in the germline V gene (reference sequence). Trimming stripped 9 bases from V and 3 bases from J, with 19 bases between. This CDR3 comprises 15 residues. CDR3 DNA: TGTGCCAGAAGTCCCCGGGGGATAGGAACAGATACGCAGTATTTT. Translation: CARSPRGIGTDTQYF.

This clonotype was seen more than once but under ten times. The chain carries TRBV10-3 and TRBJ1-1; no firm D call. The CDR3 has 15 residues. The germline V gene has CDR1 ENHRY and CDR2 SYGVKD. Trimming removed 3 bases at V and 3 bases at J, with 14 bases between. In nucleotides, the CDR3 is TGTGCCATCAGTGAAGGCCCAGGCGCCGACACTGAAGCTTTCTTT. Protein product: CAISEGPGADTEAFF.

The V call is TRBV6-6, the J call TRBJ2-7; D might be TRBD2 (6 bases). The V end was cut by 8 bases, the J end by 0 bases, with 17 bases between. Germline values: CDR1 MNHNY, CDR2 SVGAGI (reference sequence). The CDR3 covers 15 residues. The CDR3 loop reads CASSSAGKFSYEQYF. As DNA, the CDR3 is TGTGCCAGCTCTTCTGCGGGAAAGTTCTCCTACGAGCAGTACTTC.

This clonotype was seen only a few times. The chain uses TRBV27 and TRBJ1-2; D remains unclear. Germline CDR1 MNHEY, CDR2 SMNVEV (reference sequence). This CDR3 spans 12 amino acids. Trimming left V 2 bases short and J 8 bases short, with 9 bases between. Here the CDR3 reads CASSLAGSGYTF. Here the CDR3 DNA reads TGTGCCAGCAGTTTAGCCGGTAGCGGCTACACCTTC.

This clonotype came up a few times. The chain joins TRBV19 to TRBJ1-2, with 7 bases identical to TRBD1. V lost 7 bases, J lost 7 bases, and 9 bases stayed unmatched. Germline-derived CDR1 and CDR2 are LNHDA and SQIVND (reference sequence). The CDR3 runs to 13 residues. This CDR3 reads CASKGDRAAGYTF. The CDR3 nucleotides are TGTGCCAGTAAGGGAGACAGGGCGGCTGGCTACACCTTC. The variable domain in full, with the rest retrieved from reference TRBV19 and TRBJ1-2, is DGGITQSPKYLFRKEGQNVTLSCEQNLNHDAMYWYRQDPGQGLRLIYYSQIVNDFQKGDIAEGYSVSREKKESFPLTVTSAQKNPTAFYLCASKGDRAAGYTFGSGTRLTVV.

This clonotype turned up a few times. V usage is TRBV7-6 and J usage is TRBJ2-3, with D tentatively TRBD2 (6 bases). This CDR3 spans 13 amino acids. Germline V lookup: CDR1 SGHVS, CDR2 FNYEAQ. Trimming took 7 bases from V and 11 from J, leaving 19 bases between them. Here the CDR3 reads CASMGPIAEMQYF. CDR3 in DNA: TGTGCCAGCATGGGCCCCATAGCGGAGATGCAGTATTTT.

This chain connects TRBV11-2 to TRBJ2-7, with D uncertain. The length of the CDR3 is 13 residues. V lost 1 base, J lost 5 bases, and 9 bases lay in between. In germline, CDR1 is SGHAT, CDR2 FQNNGV. The CDR3 DNA reads as TGTGCCAGCAGCTTAGGACCGACCAACGAGCAGTACTTC. Amino acids: CASSLGPTNEQYF.

This clonotype was found a few times. The gene calls are TRBV4-1 and TRBJ1-3; 9 nucleotides agree with TRBD1. Trimming at V came to 4 bases and at J to 2 bases, leaving 6 bases not matched to a gene. Germline CDR1 is MGHRA and CDR2 is YSYEKL. The CDR3 is made up of 16 amino acids. CDR3 in DNA: TGCGCCAGCAGCCTGGGACAGGGAGCAACTGGAAACACCATATATTTT. Its protein is CASSLGQGATGNTIYF.

The rearrangement uses TRBV30 and TRBJ1-2, with a tentative D call TRBD1 (6 bases). Germline lookup yields CDR1 GTSNPN and CDR2 SVGIG (reference sequence). CDR3 size: 13 residues. Trimming pared 4 bases from V and 3 bases from J, leaving 12 bases between. The CDR3 DNA reads as TGTGCCTGGACGGAGGGGGGACACTATGGCTACACCTTC. The encoded protein is CAWTEGGHYGYTF.

This clonotype was seen once. V gene TRBV11-3 combines with J gene TRBJ1-6, with D hard to call. V lost 2 bases and J lost 5, with 7 bases in between. This CDR3 contains 14 residues. CDR1 is SGHNT, CDR2 YENEEA, per germline. The CDR3 sequence is CASSLRGDNSPLHF. The CDR3 region has the DNA TGTGCCAGCAGCTTACGAGGAGATAATTCACCCCTCCACTTT.

Comment on this clonotype: One junction end disagrees with the germline gene, perhaps due to a read error. The chain couples TRBV4-1 to TRBJ2-7, with TRBD2 identical over 7 bases. The CDR3 covers 16 residues. Germline-derived CDR1 and CDR2 are MGHRA and YSYEKL. CDR3 sequence (DNA): TGTGCCAGCAGCCAATCGGGGCTAGCGGCCTCCTACGAGCAGTACTTC. This translates into CASSQSGLAASYEQYF.

This clonotype was seen more than once but under ten times. V is TRBV7-9 and J is TRBJ2-7; the D call may be TRBD1 or TRBD2 (5 bases each). Germline V gene lookup returns CDR1 SEHNR and CDR2 FQNEAQ (reference sequence). CDR3 length: 16 amino acids. The V and J ends lost 2 bases and 5 bases respectively, with 19 bases between them. The chain's CDR3 is CASSLKGDSRGHEQYF. In DNA form, the CDR3 reads TGTGCCAGCAGCTTAAAGGGCGATTCGAGGGGTCACGAGCAGTACTTC.

This chain connects TRBV15 to TRBJ1-2, with 7 bases that match TRBD1. Germline lookup yields CDR1 LNHNV and CDR2 YYDKDF (reference sequence). The trim removed 4 bases at V and 2 bases at J, leaving 10 bases unmatched. CDR3 length: 16 amino acids. The CDR3 protein is CATSTSRQGLNYGYTF. DNA of the CDR3: TGTGCCACCAGCACCTCCAGACAGGGCCTCAACTATGGCTACACCTTC.

The V and J genes are TRBV6-2 or TRBV6-3 and TRBJ2-2; D uncertain. The germline CDR1 and CDR2 sequences are MNHEY and SVGEGT. This CDR3 is built from 14 residues. V dropped 3 bases and J dropped 4 bases, with 9 bases sitting between them. CDR3 amino acids: CASSYNEPTGELFF. The CDR3 bases are TGTGCCAGCAGTTATAACGAACCCACCGGGGAGCTGTTTTTT.

This clonotype has a handful of counts. V and J are TRBV2 and TRBJ2-2, with unresolved D. The V gene's germline CDR1 is SNHLY and CDR2 FYNNEI. V dropped 10 bases and J dropped 4 bases, with 10 bases sitting between them. The CDR3 loop spans 12 amino acids. CDR3 DNA: TGTGCCAAGGACGAGTCCACCGGGGAGCTGTTTTTT. Its translation is CAKDESTGELFF.

This chain connects TRBV11-1 to TRBJ2-5; D call uncertain. Deletions cut 5 bases from V and 4 bases from J, with 14 bases between. The CDR3 is 14 amino acids. Germline V lookup: CDR1 SGHAT, CDR2 FQDESV (reference sequence). CDR3 DNA sequence: TGTGCCAGCAGCCTATCAAACGACGGAGAGACCCAGTACTTC. Protein product: CASSLSNDGETQYF.

This clonotype is termed medium-sized (0.01 to 0.1%). The chain couples TRBV7-3 to TRBJ2-1; 9 bases are a match to TRBD1. This CDR3 is built from 15 residues. The V gene's germline CDR1 is SGHTA and CDR2 FQGTGA. Trimming at V came to 3 bases and at J to 7 bases, leaving 7 bases not matched to a gene. DNA of the CDR3: TGTGCCAGCAGCTTTAGACAGGGGGTCTCTAATGAGCAGTTCTTC. This translates into CASSFRQGVSNEQFF. The whole variable domain, remainder taken from reference TRBV7-3 and TRBJ2-1, is GAGVSQTPSNKVTEKGKYVELRCDPISGHTALYWYRQSLGQGPEFLIYFQGTGAADDSGLPNDRFFAVRPEGSVSTLKIQRTERGDSAVYLCASSFRQGVSNEQFFGPGTRLTVL.

The V and J genes are TRBV6-5 and TRBJ1-3; TRBD1 might be the D (5 bases). V lost 5 bases, J lost 1 base, and 12 bases lay in between. CDR3 size: 15 residues. CDR1 and CDR2 from the germline V gene are MNHEY and SVGAGI. The CDR3 nucleotides are TGTGCCAGCAGTCTAGACCAGGGATCTGGAAACACCATATATTTT. Its protein product is CASSLDQGSGNTIYF.

The gene calls are TRBV7-4 and TRBJ1-4; TRBD1 is a possible D gene (6 bases). The CDR3 totals 17 residues. Trimming pared 1 base from V and 7 bases from J, leaving 19 bases between. Germline V CDR1 and CDR2: SGHVT, SQSDAQ. CDR3 sequence: CASSLEGGRGLGEKLFF. CDR3 in DNA: TGTGCCAGCAGCTTAGAAGGTGGCAGGGGACTCGGTGAAAAACTGTTTTTT. The variable domain in full, completed from reference TRBV7-4 and TRBJ1-4, reads GAGVSQSPRYKVAKRGRDVALRCDSISGHVTLYWYRQTLGQGSEVLTYSQSDAQRDKSGRPSGRFSAERPERSVSTLKIQRTEQGDSAVYLCASSLEGGRGLGEKLFFGSGTQLSVL.

This clonotype came up once. The chain couples TRBV27 to TRBJ1-1; no reliable D call. The CDR3 runs 13 residues. Looked up from germline, CDR1 is MNHEY and CDR2 is SMNVEV (reference sequence). V was clipped by 3 bases and J by 4 bases, with 9 bases between them. CDR3 sequence (DNA): TGTGCCAGCAGTTTCGGGGAGTTCACTGAAGCTTTCTTT. Encoded protein: CASSFGEFTEAFF.

The chain couples TRBV11-2 to TRBJ1-1; D ambiguous. The CDR3 extends over 10 amino acids. Per the germline V gene, CDR1 is SGHAT and CDR2 is FQNNGV. Trimming cost V 8 bases and J 5 bases, with 6 bases left between them. This chain's CDR3 is CASEGTEAFF. The DNA for the CDR3 is TGTGCCAGCGAAGGGACTGAAGCTTTCTTT.